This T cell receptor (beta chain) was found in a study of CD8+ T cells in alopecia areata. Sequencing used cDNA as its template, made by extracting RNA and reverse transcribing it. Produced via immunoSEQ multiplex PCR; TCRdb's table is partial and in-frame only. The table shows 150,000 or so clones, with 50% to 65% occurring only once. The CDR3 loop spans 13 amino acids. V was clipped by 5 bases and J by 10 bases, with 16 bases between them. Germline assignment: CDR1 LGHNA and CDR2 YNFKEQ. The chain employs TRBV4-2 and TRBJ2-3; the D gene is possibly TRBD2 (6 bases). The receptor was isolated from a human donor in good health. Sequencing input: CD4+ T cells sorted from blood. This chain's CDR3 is CASSGAGGSAQYF. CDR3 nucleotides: TGTGCCAGCAGCGGGGCTGGGGGGTCCGCGCAGTATTTT.